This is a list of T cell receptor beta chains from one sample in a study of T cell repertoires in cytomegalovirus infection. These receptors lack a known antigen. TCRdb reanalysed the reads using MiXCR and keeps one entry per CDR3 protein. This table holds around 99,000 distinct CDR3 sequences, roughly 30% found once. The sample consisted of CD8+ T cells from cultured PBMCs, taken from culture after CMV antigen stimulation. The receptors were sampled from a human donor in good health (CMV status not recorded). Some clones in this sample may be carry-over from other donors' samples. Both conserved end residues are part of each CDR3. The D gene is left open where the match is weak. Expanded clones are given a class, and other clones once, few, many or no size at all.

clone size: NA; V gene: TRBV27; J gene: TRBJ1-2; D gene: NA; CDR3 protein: CASSSHQGRMHGYTF; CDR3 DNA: TGTGCCAGCAGTTCCCATCAGGGGCGCATGCATGGCTACACCTTC
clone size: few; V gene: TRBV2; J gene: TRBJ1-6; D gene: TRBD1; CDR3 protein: CASSDRPVSSPLHF; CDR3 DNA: TGTGCCAGCTCGGACAGGCCTGTGAGCTCACCCCTCCACTTT
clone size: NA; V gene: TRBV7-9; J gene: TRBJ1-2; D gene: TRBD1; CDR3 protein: CASSRTGDNGYTF; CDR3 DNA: TGTGCCAGCAGCCGGACAGGCGATAATGGCTACACCTTC
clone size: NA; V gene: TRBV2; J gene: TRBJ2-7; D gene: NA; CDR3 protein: CASVGGTYEQYF; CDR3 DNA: TGTGCCAGCGTCGGGGGTACCTACGAGCAGTACTTC
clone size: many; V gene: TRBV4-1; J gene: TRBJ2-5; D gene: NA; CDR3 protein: CASSQGPSQETQYF; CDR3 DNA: TGTGCCAGCAGCCAAGGTCCCAGCCAAGAGACCCAGTACTTC
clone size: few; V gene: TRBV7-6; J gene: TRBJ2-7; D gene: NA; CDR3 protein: CASSPQGGLSYEQYF; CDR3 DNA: TGTGCCAGCAGCCCCCAGGGGGGACTCTCCTACGAGCAGTACTTC
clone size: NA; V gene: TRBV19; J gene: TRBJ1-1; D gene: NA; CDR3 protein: CASSISGLNTEAFF; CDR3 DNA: TGTGCCAGTAGTATTTCAGGGTTGAACACTGAAGCTTTCTTT
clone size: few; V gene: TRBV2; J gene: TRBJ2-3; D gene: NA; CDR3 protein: CASAGSGADTQYF; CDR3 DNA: TGTGCCAGCGCGGGGAGTGGCGCAGATACGCAGTATTTT
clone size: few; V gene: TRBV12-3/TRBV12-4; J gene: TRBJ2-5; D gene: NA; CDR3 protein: CASSFRLDYVRGQETQYF; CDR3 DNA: TGTGCCAGCAGTTTTCGGCTAGATTACGTTCGGGGTCAAGAGACCCAGTACTTC
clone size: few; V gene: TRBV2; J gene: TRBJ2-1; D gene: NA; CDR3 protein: CASSETGRSSYNEQFF; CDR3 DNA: TGTGCCAGCAGTGAGACTGGGAGAAGCTCCTACAATGAGCAGTTCTTC
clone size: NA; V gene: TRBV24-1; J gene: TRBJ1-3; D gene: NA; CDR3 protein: CATSDLQTAPEESGNTIYF; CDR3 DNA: TGTGCCACCAGTGATTTGCAAACGGCCCCTGAGGAGTCTGGAAACACCATATATTTT
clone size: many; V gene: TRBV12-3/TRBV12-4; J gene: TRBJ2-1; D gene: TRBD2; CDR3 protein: CASSFFRSGGLAYEQFF; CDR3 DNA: TGTGCCAGCAGTTTTTTTCGTAGCGGGGGACTCGCGTATGAGCAGTTCTTC
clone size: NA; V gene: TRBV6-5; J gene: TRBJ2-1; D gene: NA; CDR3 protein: CASSYGNEQFF; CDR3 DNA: TGTGCCAGCAGTTACGGAAATGAGCAGTTCTTC
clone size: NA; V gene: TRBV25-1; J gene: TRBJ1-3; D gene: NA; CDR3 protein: CASSVDRPGNTIYF; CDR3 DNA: TGTGCCAGCAGTGTAGACAGGCCCGGAAACACCATATATTTT
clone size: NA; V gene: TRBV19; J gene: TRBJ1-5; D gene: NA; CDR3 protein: CASSLSAGQPQHF; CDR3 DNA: TGTGCCAGTTCGTTGAGCGCCGGTCAGCCCCAGCATTTT
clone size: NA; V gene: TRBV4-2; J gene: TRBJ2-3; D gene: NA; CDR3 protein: CASSQELADSWTDTQYF; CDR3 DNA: TGTGCCAGCAGCCAAGAATTGGCGGATTCGTGGACAGATACGCAGTATTTT
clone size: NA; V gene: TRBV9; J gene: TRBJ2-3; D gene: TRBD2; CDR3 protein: CASSVGTSGGPDTQYF; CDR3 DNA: TGTGCCAGCAGCGTAGGTACTAGCGGGGGACCAGATACGCAGTATTTT
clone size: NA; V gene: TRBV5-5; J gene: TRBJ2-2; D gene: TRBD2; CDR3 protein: CASSLGLAGPSGELFF; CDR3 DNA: TGTGCCAGCAGCTTAGGACTAGCGGGTCCGTCCGGGGAGCTGTTTTTT
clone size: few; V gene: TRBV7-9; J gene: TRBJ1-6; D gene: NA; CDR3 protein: CASSLVAGDNSPLHF; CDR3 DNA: TGTGCCAGCAGCTTAGTCGCAGGGGATAATTCACCCCTCCACTTT
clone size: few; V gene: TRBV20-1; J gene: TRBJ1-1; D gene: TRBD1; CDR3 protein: CSAREGQGDQAFF; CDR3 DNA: TGCAGTGCTAGAGAGGGACAGGGAGATCAAGCTTTCTTT
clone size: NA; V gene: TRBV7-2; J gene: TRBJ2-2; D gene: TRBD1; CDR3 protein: CASSVGTANTGELFF; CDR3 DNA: TGTGCCAGCAGCGTCGGGACAGCGAACACCGGGGAGCTGTTTTTT
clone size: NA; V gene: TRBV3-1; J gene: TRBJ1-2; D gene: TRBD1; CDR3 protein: CASSQERTGINYGYTF; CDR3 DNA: TGTGCCAGCAGCCAAGAAAGGACAGGAATTAACTATGGCTACACCTTC
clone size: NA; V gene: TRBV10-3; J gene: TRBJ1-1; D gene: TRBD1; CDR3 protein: CAIREQGANTEAFF; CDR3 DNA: TGTGCCATCAGGGAACAGGGGGCGAACACTGAAGCTTTCTTT
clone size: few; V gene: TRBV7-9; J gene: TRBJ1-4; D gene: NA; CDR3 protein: CASSLALDSAKLFF; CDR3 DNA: TGTGCCAGCAGCTTAGCCCTAGACAGCGCGAAACTGTTTTTT
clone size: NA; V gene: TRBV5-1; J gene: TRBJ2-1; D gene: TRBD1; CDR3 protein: CASSLWTGVFNEQFF; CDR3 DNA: TGCGCCAGCAGCTTGTGGACAGGGGTATTCAATGAGCAGTTCTTC